The 18 T cell receptor beta chains below come from one sample, sequenced in a study of control samples from healthy donors and cancer patients (TCRdb year 2020). The library relied on the immunoSEQ multiplex PCR assay. This immuneACCESS table, as held by TCRdb, lists in-frame sequences with V and J called but not all clones. Of the missing ones, under half trace to an unresolved V gene in checked studies; the others have no known cause. Present in this sample are about 79,000 clones, 93% of which were seen just once. Jointly, the top ten make up around 1.3% of the sample. Sequenced material: PBMCs. These receptors originate from a woman in her thirties or forties with lung cancer.

The chain uses TRBV2 and TRBJ2-7; 9 bases match TRBD1. The CDR3 covers 16 residues. J was trimmed by 5 bases and V by 6 bases; bases with no gene match: 14. Per germline, CDR1 SNHLY and CDR2 FYNNEI. The CDR3: CASRPRGQGVIHEQYF. In DNA, the CDR3 is TGTGCCAGCAGGCCTCGGGGACAGGGTGTAATCCACGAGCAGTACTTC.

This chain joins TRBV19 and TRBJ2-4, with 8 bases that match TRBD1. J lost 0 bases, V lost 3 bases, and 10 bases had no gene match. CDR3 length: 18 amino acids. CDR1 and CDR2 (germline): LNHDA, SQIVND (reference sequence). The CDR3 here is CASSIIATGGLAKNIQYF. The CDR3 bases are TGTGCCAGTAGTATCATAGCCACAGGGGGATTAGCCAAAAACATTCAGTACTTC.

The V gene is TRBV14, the J gene TRBJ2-1, with 9 positions matching TRBD2. The CDR3 has 14 amino acids. Germline V gene sequence: CDR1 SGHDN, CDR2 FVKESK. Trimming at V came to 3 bases and at J to 8 bases, leaving 5 bases not matched to a gene. CDR3 protein: CASSQVLAGHEQFF. The DNA of the CDR3 is TGTGCCAGCAGCCAGGTTCTAGCGGGGCATGAGCAGTTCTTC.

The chain couples TRBV7-8 to TRBJ1-5; D uncertain. This CDR3 is built from 13 residues. CDR1 is SGHVS and CDR2 is FQNEAQ in the germline V gene. Trimming pared 2 bases from V and 2 bases from J, leaving 4 bases between. The CDR3 DNA reads as TGTGCCAGCAGCTTAATGGGCAATCAGCCCCAGCATTTT. This translates into CASSLMGNQPQHF.

This chain connects TRBV19 to TRBJ1-1; no clear D gene. V was pared by 7 bases and J by 3 bases, with 21 bases between. Germline values: CDR1 LNHDA, CDR2 SQIVND (reference sequence). The CDR3 is 16 amino acids. The CDR3 nucleotides are TGTGCCAGTATTCGGTGGGCAGGCTCGGGATACACTGAAGCTTTCTTT. Translation gives CASIRWAGSGYTEAFF.

The chain employs TRBV6-6 and TRBJ2-2; D ambiguous. Germline assignment: CDR1 MNHNY and CDR2 SVGAGI (reference sequence). CDR3 size: 13 residues. The germline V and J ends were trimmed by 7 bases and 5 bases, with 11 bases remaining between them. CDR3 coding DNA: TGTGCCAGCATGGCCGCCGGGACCGGGGAGCTGTTTTTT. It yields the protein CASMAAGTGELFF.

As DNA, the CDR3 is TGTGCCAGCAGCCCATGGGGGAAGGTGTCTGGAAACACCATATATTTT. This codes for CASSPWGKVSGNTIYF. The rearrangement joins TRBV14 to TRBJ1-3; D is perhaps TRBD1 (5 bases). The V gene lost 4 bases and the J gene lost 1 base, with 14 bases spanning the gap. Germline V gene data show CDR1 as SGHDN and CDR2 as FVKESK. The CDR3 consists of 16 residues.

The chain employs TRBV5-1 and TRBJ2-7; D unclear. The V end lost 0 bases, the J end lost 2 bases, and 9 bases lay between the germline ends. CDR3 length equals 14 residues. Per the germline V gene, CDR1 is SGHRS and CDR2 is YFSETQ. The CDR3 region is CASSLVVDTYEQYF. Here the CDR3 DNA reads TGCGCCAGCAGCTTGGTCGTTGATACCTACGAGCAGTACTTC.

The rearrangement links TRBV18 to TRBJ1-3; D is unresolved. CDR1 and CDR2 from the germline V gene are KGHSH and LQKENI. V lost 0 bases, J lost 0 bases, and 9 bases lay in between. CDR3 length equals 16 residues. DNA for the CDR3: TGTGCCAGCTCACCACCCACACCCAGCTCTGGAAACACCATATATTTT. Its translation: CASSPPTPSSGNTIYF.

The gene calls are TRBV9 and TRBJ1-2; TRBD1 might be the D (5 bases). V was trimmed by 4 bases and J by 12 bases, leaving 16 bases between them. The germline gives CDR1 SGDLS, CDR2 YYNGEE. CDR3 length: 12 amino acids. The CDR3 DNA reads TGTGCCAGCAGCCGGGCCGGGACGGACAACACCTTC. It is translated as CASSRAGTDNTF. Combining the CDR3 with reference TRBV9 and TRBJ1-2 gives the whole variable domain DSGVTQTPKHLITATGQRVTLRCSPRSGDLSVYWYQQSLDQGLQFLIQYYNGEERAKGNILERFSAQQFPDLHSELNLSSLELGDSALYFCASSRAGTDNTFGSGTRLTVV.

The V gene is TRBV5-1, the J gene TRBJ2-5, with 10 bases fitting TRBD2. CDR1 and CDR2 from the germline V gene are SGHRS and YFSETQ. After removal of 5 bases from V and 2 bases from J, the junction contained 3 bases not matched to a gene. This CDR3 is built from 14 residues. The CDR3 coding sequence is TGCGCCAGCAGACTAGCGGGGACACAAGAGACCCAGTACTTC. This translates into CASRLAGTQETQYF. The whole variable domain, remainder taken from reference TRBV5-1 and TRBJ2-5, is KAGVTQTPRYLIKTRGQQVTLSCSPISGHRSVSWYQQTPGQGLQFLFEYFSETQRNKGNFPGRFSGRQFSNSRSEMNVSTLELGDSALYLCASRLAGTQETQYFGPGTRLLVL.

The V call is TRBV10-3, the J call TRBJ1-3, with TRBD1 matching 7 bases. This CDR3 is built from 15 residues. Germline assignment: CDR1 ENHRY and CDR2 SYGVKD. Losses at the gene ends were 4 bases for V and 4 bases for J; bases not matched to a gene: 7. This CDR3 reads CAISGTGSFGNTIYF. The CDR3 DNA reads as TGTGCCATCAGTGGGACAGGCTCATTCGGAAACACCATATATTTT.

The rearrangement links TRBV19 to TRBJ1-3, with D possibly being TRBD1 (6 bases). The CDR3 runs 13 residues. Between the trimmed V and J ends, which lost 10 bases and 3 bases, there was a span of 13 bases. Per the germline V gene, CDR1 is LNHDA and CDR2 is SQIVND (reference sequence). DNA of the CDR3: TGTGCCACCCTGGACAGCTTTGGAAACACCATATATTTT. Translation gives CATLDSFGNTIYF.

The CDR3 region has the DNA TGTGCCAGCAGAGAGACTAGCGGGGGGTTACATGAGCAGTTCTTC. This gives the protein CASRETSGGLHEQFF. The chain joins TRBV27 to TRBJ2-1; 13 bases agree with TRBD2. Germline V lookup: CDR1 MNHEY, CDR2 SMNVEV (reference sequence). There are 15 residues in the CDR3. The trim removed 6 bases at V and 8 bases at J, leaving 7 bases unmatched.

The V and J genes are TRBV5-4 and TRBJ2-3; D possibly corresponds to TRBD2 (5 bases). Germline values: CDR1 SGHNT, CDR2 YYREEE (reference sequence). The CDR3 spans 18 residues. V lost 2 bases, J lost 2 bases, and 21 bases lay in between. As DNA, the CDR3 is TGTGCCAGCAGCTTTAAAACTCTAGCCGACCGAGACACAGATACGCAGTATTTT. It specifies CASSFKTLADRDTDTQYF.

The gene calls are TRBV11-2 and TRBJ2-7; 8 nucleotides match TRBD1. This CDR3 is built from 15 residues. In germline, CDR1 is SGHAT, CDR2 FQNNGV. J was trimmed by 6 bases and V by 1 base; bases with no gene match: 8. CDR3 loop: CASSLALSGGAEQYF. CDR3 DNA sequence: TGTGCCAGCAGCTTAGCGCTTTCAGGGGGCGCCGAGCAGTACTTC.

There are a few counts of this clone. The chain couples TRBV12-3 or TRBV12-4 to TRBJ2-7, with D unresolved. Trimming stripped 3 bases from V and 2 bases from J, with 8 bases between. The CDR3 contains 13 residues. The CDR3 DNA reads as TGTGCCAGCAGTTTTTTGGGGACCTACGAGCAGTACTTC. It yields the protein CASSFLGTYEQYF.

The chain combines TRBV5-1 with TRBJ1-1; 12 bases fit TRBD1. The ends lost 0 bases at V and 2 bases at J; junction bases unmatched: 5. Germline-derived CDR1 and CDR2 are SGHRS and YFSETQ. The CDR3 is 17 amino acids. The CDR3 DNA is TGCGCCAGCAGCTTGGAGGGCGGGACAGGGGGCAACACTGAAGCTTTCTTT. It yields the protein CASSLEGGTGGNTEAFF.